Each of the 5 T cell receptor beta chains below was sequenced from the same sample in a study of a mutant IDH1 vaccine in newly diagnosed glioma. Described time point: week 11, during vaccination. One vaccine dose held 300 ug of mutant IDH1 20-mer peptide and came with topical imiquimod. The table came from immunoSEQ multiplex PCR; TCRdb's copy has only in-frame clones and leaves some out. The profile shows 35,000 to 50,000 clones, roughly 84% of them singletons. Which antigens these TCRs recognize remains unknown. The material sequenced was PBMCs, taken from a glioma patient whose treatment included an IDH1 peptide vaccine. All receptors derive from a man in his forties with glioma.

The chain carries TRBV19 and TRBJ2-2, with TRBD2 identical over 7 bases. CDR3 size: 14 residues. J lost 5 bases, V lost 7 bases, and 7 bases had no gene match. Germline CDR1 LNHDA, CDR2 SQIVND (reference sequence). The CDR3 is CASIRLAGTGELFF. CDR3 sequence (DNA): TGTGCCAGTATTAGACTAGCAGGGACCGGGGAGCTGTTTTTT.

J is TRBJ1-1 and V is TRBV14; D ambiguous. Germline V gene sequence: CDR1 SGHDN, CDR2 FVKESK. The CDR3 length is 14 residues. V lost 2 bases to trimming and J lost 4 bases, with 11 bases between them. CDR3 nucleotide sequence: TGTGCCAGCAGCCAATGGATGGGGTCCACTGAAGCTTTCTTT. The encoded protein is CASSQWMGSTEAFF.

The CDR3 region has the DNA TGCAGCTACCGGGACAGGGGACCTGAAGCTTTCTTT. Amino acids: CSYRDRGPEAFF. The V and J genes are TRBV29-1 and TRBJ1-1, with TRBD1 identical over 10 bases. V shed 8 bases, J shed 6 bases, and the junction held 6 bases outside the gene matches. Germline V gene lookup returns CDR1 SQVTM and CDR2 ANQGSEA. The CDR3 is made up of 12 amino acids.

The V call is TRBV7-8, the J call TRBJ1-2; 7 bases fit TRBD1. Germline V gene sequence: CDR1 SGHVS, CDR2 FQNEAQ. There are 15 residues in the CDR3. V shed 1 base and J 4 bases; nucleotides not matched to a gene: 6. CDR3 sequence reads: CASSLGGGGVYGYTF. CDR3 in DNA: TGTGCCAGCAGCTTAGGTGGAGGGGGCGTCTATGGCTACACCTTC.

This chain connects TRBV6-5 to TRBJ1-1; 10 positions agree with TRBD1. With V trimmed by 0 bases and J by 5 bases, 3 bases remained unmatched. Germline V gene data show CDR1 as MNHEY and CDR2 as SVGAGI. CDR3 length: 15 amino acids. The DNA of the CDR3 is TGTGCCAGCAGTTACTCAGGGACAGGGGCGACTGAAGCTTTCTTT. It encodes CASSYSGTGATEAFF.